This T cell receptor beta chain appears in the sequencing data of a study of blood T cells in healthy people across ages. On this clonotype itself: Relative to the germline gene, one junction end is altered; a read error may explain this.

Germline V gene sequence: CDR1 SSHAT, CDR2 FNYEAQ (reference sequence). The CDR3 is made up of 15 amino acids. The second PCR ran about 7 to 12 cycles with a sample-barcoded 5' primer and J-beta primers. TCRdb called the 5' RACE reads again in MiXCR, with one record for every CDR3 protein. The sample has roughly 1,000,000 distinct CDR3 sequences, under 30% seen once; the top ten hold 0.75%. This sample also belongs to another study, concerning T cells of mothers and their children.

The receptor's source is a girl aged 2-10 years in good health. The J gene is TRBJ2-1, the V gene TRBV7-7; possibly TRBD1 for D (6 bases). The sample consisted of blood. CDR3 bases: TGTGCTAGCAGCCACGACAGGTTCTCCTACAATGAGCAGTTCTTC. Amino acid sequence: CASSHDRFSYNEQFF.